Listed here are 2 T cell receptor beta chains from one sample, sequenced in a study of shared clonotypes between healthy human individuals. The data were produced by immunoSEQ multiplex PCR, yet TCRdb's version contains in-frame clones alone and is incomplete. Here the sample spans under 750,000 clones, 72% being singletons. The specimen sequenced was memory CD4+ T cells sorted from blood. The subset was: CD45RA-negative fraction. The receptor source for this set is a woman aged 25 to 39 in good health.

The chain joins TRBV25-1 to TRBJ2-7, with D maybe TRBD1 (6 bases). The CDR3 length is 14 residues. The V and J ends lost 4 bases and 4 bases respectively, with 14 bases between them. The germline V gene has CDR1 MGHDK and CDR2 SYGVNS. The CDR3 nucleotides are TGTGCCAGCAGTGTTCCGGGACAAACTTACGAGCAGTACTTC. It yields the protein CASSVPGQTYEQYF.

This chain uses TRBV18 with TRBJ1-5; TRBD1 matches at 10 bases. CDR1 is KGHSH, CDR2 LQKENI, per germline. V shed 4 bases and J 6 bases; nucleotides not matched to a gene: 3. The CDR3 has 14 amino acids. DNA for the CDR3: TGTGCCAGCTCACTGGACAGGGGGGGTCAGCCCCAGCATTTT. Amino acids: CASSLDRGGQPQHF.